This T cell receptor (beta chain) was sequenced during a study of blood T cell repertoires in COVID-19. Study information: Material from acute and convalescent COVID-19 was sourced from the United States, Italy and Spain. Sample material is recorded as cDNA or gDNA derived from T cells, B-cell-depleted T cells, or PBMCs.

CDR3 length: 15 residues. Germline V gene lookup returns CDR1 MRHNA and CDR2 SNTAGT. After removal of 3 bases from V and 5 bases from J, the junction contained 5 bases not matched to a gene. As handled by the study authors: By means of reference gene primer amplification, nucleated cell counts were estimated. Sequencing used immunoSEQ multiplex PCR; TCRdb keeps in-frame clones, though not all of them. The V and J calls and clone size are taken from that table; D and trimming were inferred from the DNA. The table records around 100,000 clones, around 90% of them present only once. The sample comprised peripheral blood. The TCR comes from a human donor in a cohort sampled during active COVID-19. The V gene is TRBV6-4, the J gene TRBJ2-1; 9 bases agree with TRBD2. The CDR3 DNA sequence: TGTGCCAGCAGTGAAGGAGCGGGAGGAAACAATGAGCAGTTCTTC. Protein product: CASSEGAGGNNEQFF.